Presented here are 30 T cell receptor beta chains from one specimen sequenced in a study of CD8 T cells in ankylosing spondylitis. TCRdb processed the 5' RACE reads anew with MiXCR; each CDR3 protein has one entry. The data show a few hundred thousand distinct CDR3 sequences, around 20% seen once. Sequencing was carried out using blood, either unsorted or a sorted T cell fraction (not recorded which). The receptors here all came from a female donor with ankylosing spondylitis or in good health (not recorded which).

This clonotype was found a few times. The V and J genes are TRBV29-1 and TRBJ2-3; 8 nucleotides line up with TRBD1. The ends lost 6 bases at V and 5 bases at J; junction bases unmatched: 1. This CDR3 spans 11 amino acids. Germline CDR1 and CDR2: SQVTM and ANQGSEA. The CDR3: CSVTGGDTQYF. The CDR3 DNA sequence: TGCAGCGTCACAGGGGGAGATACGCAGTATTTT.

CDR3 sequence (DNA): TGCAGTGCCACCCGGGAGGGCCCCTACAATGAGCAGTTCTTC. Translating it yields CSATREGPYNEQFF. V and J are TRBV20-1 and TRBJ2-1; 8 bases are a match to TRBD2. V shed 6 bases and J 2 bases; nucleotides not matched to a gene: 6. Germline values: CDR1 DFQATT, CDR2 SNEGSKA (reference sequence). This CDR3 is 14 amino acids long.

The chain employs TRBV12-3 or TRBV12-4 and TRBJ2-1; D might be TRBD1 or TRBD2, each matching 5 bases. CDR3 size: 12 residues. V was pared by 1 base and J by 9 bases, with 7 bases between. CDR3: CASSLVGVEQFF. The CDR3 bases are TGTGCCAGCAGTTTAGTGGGGGTTGAGCAGTTCTTC.

The chain recombines TRBV6-1 with TRBJ2-3, with 12 bases matching TRBD2. There are 17 residues in the CDR3. CDR1 and CDR2 (germline): MNHNS, SASEGT. J lost 5 bases, V lost 6 bases, and 12 bases had no gene match. The CDR3 sequence is CASRVTTSGRFGDTQYF. In DNA form, the CDR3 reads TGTGCCAGCAGAGTTACAACTAGCGGGAGGTTTGGAGATACGCAGTATTTT.

This clonotype showed up just a few times. J is TRBJ2-1 and V is TRBV7-8, with 12 bases aligning to TRBD1. The CDR3 is 17 amino acids. V dropped 4 bases and J dropped 7; count of bases not matched to a gene: 11. Germline loops: CDR1 SGHVS, CDR2 FQNEAQ. The CDR3 here is CASSSGDRGRIKNEQFF. CDR3 sequence (DNA): TGTGCCAGCAGCTCAGGGGACAGGGGGCGTATTAAGAATGAGCAGTTCTTC.

The genes are TRBV20-1 and TRBJ2-2; a possible D gene is TRBD2 (5 bases). Germline V lookup: CDR1 DFQATT, CDR2 SNEGSKA (reference sequence). The CDR3 loop spans 18 amino acids. Trimming took off 0 bases at V and 5 bases at J, with 22 bases between the two ends. The CDR3 DNA reads as TGCAGTGCTAGAGATTTGCTGGTTTGGGGAGAAAAGACCGGGGAGCTGTTTTTT. Translation: CSARDLLVWGEKTGELFF.

The chain uses TRBV5-1 and TRBJ2-3, with TRBD1 identical over 7 bases. V was pared by 4 bases and J by 13 bases, with 12 bases of the junction left unmatched. The CDR3 spans 13 residues. Per the germline V gene, CDR1 is SGHRS and CDR2 is YFSETQ. The CDR3 coding sequence is TGCGCCAGCAGCCCAGCGACAGGGAGAGGGGAGTATTTT. Protein sequence: CASSPATGRGEYF.

This clonotype has ten or more counts. This rearrangement joins TRBV7-2 to TRBJ2-1; D is undetermined. Trimming shortened V by 5 bases and J by 4 bases, and 6 bases separated the two germline ends. Per the germline V gene, CDR1 is SGHTA and CDR2 is FQGNSA. The CDR3 has 12 residues. CDR3 coding DNA: TGTGCCAGCAGCGTCAATTACAATGAGCAGTTCTTC. Amino acid sequence: CASSVNYNEQFF.

There are many counts of this clonotype. This chain joins TRBV12-3 or TRBV12-4 and TRBJ2-3, with 7 bases aligning to TRBD2. V shed 5 bases, J shed 0 bases, and the junction held 5 bases outside the gene matches. This CDR3 is built from 15 residues. CDR3 residues: CASSTRDYSTDTQYF. The CDR3 DNA follows: TGTGCCAGCAGTACCCGGGACTACAGCACAGATACGCAGTATTTT.

The rearrangement joins TRBV2 to TRBJ1-6; no definite D call. Trimming shortened V by 7 bases and J by 5 bases, and 9 bases separated the two germline ends. The CDR3 is 13 amino acids. CDR1 SNHLY and CDR2 FYNNEI come from the germline V gene. CDR3 protein: CASKSENNSPLHF. CDR3 coding DNA: TGTGCCAGCAAATCCGAAAATAATTCACCCCTCCACTTT.

This clonotype showed up just a few times. CDR3 amino acids: CASSPGPVRVGEQYF. For the CDR3, the DNA is TGTGCCAGCTCACCCGGTCCGGTGCGGGTGGGCGAGCAGTACTTC. The chain carries TRBV18 and TRBJ2-7; the D gene is possibly TRBD2 (5 bases). Germline V gene data show CDR1 as KGHSH and CDR2 as LQKENI. The CDR3 extends over 15 amino acids. The V end lost 3 bases, the J end lost 6 bases, and 18 bases lay between the germline ends.

This clonotype was seen only a few times. V and J are TRBV7-2 and TRBJ1-1; possible D gene TRBD1, 6 bases. Trimming pared 3 bases from V and 0 bases from J, leaving 11 bases between. Germline loops: CDR1 SGHTA, CDR2 FQGNSA. CDR3 size: 15 residues. The CDR3 region is CASSFGQNMNTEAFF. As DNA, the CDR3 is TGTGCCAGCAGCTTCGGACAGAACATGAACACTGAAGCTTTCTTT.

This chain links TRBV20-1 with TRBJ2-1; 12 bases are a match to TRBD2. Germline loops: CDR1 DFQATT, CDR2 SNEGSKA (reference sequence). Trimming at V came to 0 bases and at J to 10 bases, leaving 7 bases not matched to a gene. The CDR3 extends over 15 amino acids. In DNA form, the CDR3 reads TGCAGTGCTAGAGATAGGCTAGCGGGAGGGCAAGAGCAGTTCTTC. Translated: CSARDRLAGGQEQFF.

The gene calls are TRBV6-2 or TRBV6-3 and TRBJ2-1, with TRBD2 matching 7 bases. Germline CDR1 is MNHEY and CDR2 is SVGEGT. Trimming took 4 bases from V and 3 from J; bases not matched to a gene: 6. There are 15 residues in the CDR3. The CDR3 coding sequence is TGTGCCAGCAGTTCCCTAGCGGACAACTACAATGAGCAGTTCTTC. Its translation is CASSSLADNYNEQFF.

The chain couples TRBV20-1 to TRBJ2-3; 7 positions match TRBD2. V lost 5 bases, J lost 4 bases, and 3 bases stayed unmatched. Germline V gene lookup returns CDR1 DFQATT and CDR2 SNEGSKA (reference sequence). The CDR3 runs 12 residues. CDR3 DNA: TGCAGTGCTTCGACTAGCCCAGATACGCAGTATTTT. This sequence encodes CSASTSPDTQYF.

The sample holds many counts of this clonotype. This sequence joins TRBV20-1 and TRBJ2-2; D uncertain. The CDR3 runs 14 residues. V shed 3 bases and J shed 7 bases, with 15 bases lying between them. The germline V gene has CDR1 DFQATT and CDR2 SNEGSKA (reference sequence). In DNA form, the CDR3 reads TGCAGTGCTAGGGCCCCGGGCTTTGGCGGGGAGCTGTTTTTT. This gives the protein CSARAPGFGGELFF.

The rearrangement uses TRBV7-2 and TRBJ2-3; D is unresolved. The CDR3 runs to 15 residues. Trimming pared 1 base from V and 2 bases from J, leaving 10 bases between. Germline lookup yields CDR1 SGHTA and CDR2 FQGNSA. The CDR3 bases are TGTGCCAGCAGCTTAGGCGGCCAGCACACAGATACGCAGTATTTT. Translation: CASSLGGQHTDTQYF.

This clonotype was observed a few times. The rearrangement links TRBV6-5 to TRBJ2-5; D is uncertain. Trimming shortened V by 0 bases and J by 1 base, and 12 bases separated the two germline ends. CDR1 is MNHEY, CDR2 SVGAGI, per germline. This CDR3 comprises 16 residues. CDR3 protein: CASSYSTKGVQETQYF. DNA of the CDR3: TGTGCCAGCAGTTACTCGACCAAAGGCGTCCAAGAGACCCAGTACTTC.

The chain uses TRBV6-1 and TRBJ2-7, with 11 bases lining up with TRBD1. Losses at the gene ends were 6 bases for V and 2 bases for J; bases not matched to a gene: 6. The CDR3 is made up of 15 amino acids. CDR1 is MNHNS and CDR2 is SASEGT in the germline V gene. In nucleotides, the CDR3 is TGTGCCAGCAGCGTCGGGACAGGGGGTACCTACGAGCAGTACTTC. This codes for CASSVGTGGTYEQYF.

This clonotype was observed a few times. The chain recombines TRBV6-2 or TRBV6-3 with TRBJ2-5; 8 bases fit TRBD1. The V gene end was trimmed by 6 bases and the J gene end by 4 bases; junction bases not matched to a gene: 10. The CDR3 is 15 residues long. Germline-derived CDR1 and CDR2 are MNHEY and SVGEGT. CDR3 sequence reads: CASSPLQGVGETQYF. The CDR3 coding sequence is TGTGCCAGCAGCCCTTTACAGGGGGTAGGAGAGACCCAGTACTTC.

The gene calls are TRBV7-8 and TRBJ2-1; perhaps D is TRBD1 or TRBD2 (5 bases each). Looked up from germline, CDR1 is SGHVS and CDR2 is FQNEAQ. The length of the CDR3 is 15 residues. The V end was cut by 6 bases, the J end by 2 bases, with 14 bases between. In DNA form, the CDR3 reads TGTGCCAGCAGGGGAAGAGGGACGACCTACAATGAGCAGTTCTTC. Protein: CASRGRGTTYNEQFF.

This chain uses TRBV7-9 with TRBJ1-2; possible D gene TRBD1, 6 bases. V shed 5 bases and J shed 8 bases, with 21 bases lying between them. Germline loops: CDR1 SEHNR, CDR2 FQNEAQ (reference sequence). This CDR3 contains 15 residues. CDR3 residues: CASSTRDGGANGYTF. The CDR3 DNA reads TGTGCCAGCAGCACAAGGGATGGGGGCGCAAACGGCTACACCTTC.

The chain recombines TRBV20-1 with TRBJ2-1, with 10 bases aligning to TRBD2. Germline V CDR1 and CDR2: DFQATT, SNEGSKA (reference sequence). The CDR3 is made up of 15 amino acids. With 1 base clipped from V and 0 bases from J, the junction kept 0 bases outside the gene matches. CDR3 sequence (DNA): TGCAGTGCTAGAGGGACTAGCGGCTCCTACAATGAGCAGTTCTTC. Translation: CSARGTSGSYNEQFF.

The gene calls are TRBV3-1 and TRBJ2-2, with TRBD2 matching over 9 bases. There are 18 residues in the CDR3. CDR1 LGHDT and CDR2 YNNKEL come from the germline V gene (reference sequence). The V gene end was trimmed by 0 bases and the J gene end by 7 bases; junction bases not matched to a gene: 12. Here the CDR3 reads CASSQEAGGLQSIGELFF. Written as DNA, the CDR3 is TGTGCCAGCAGCCAAGAAGCGGGAGGTTTACAATCCATCGGGGAGCTGTTTTTT.

In its sample, this clonotype was seen many times. The chain joins TRBV21-1 to TRBJ2-5; the D call of TRBD1 is as the table states it, not checked on the DNA. TRBV21-1 is described as a pseudogene. The CDR3 is 20 amino acids. CDR3 in DNA: TGTGCCAGCAGCGCGCGCCGGACAGGGGGCGTATTAGCGGGAGAAGAGACCCAGTACTTC. Translated, it gives CASSARRTGGVLAGEETQYF.

The chain employs TRBV20-1 and TRBJ2-5; unclear D gene. V dropped 5 bases and J dropped 4 bases, with 11 bases sitting between them. Germline lookup yields CDR1 DFQATT and CDR2 SNEGSKA (reference sequence). There are 12 residues in the CDR3. The CDR3 loop is CSAPPDRETQYF. The CDR3 DNA follows: TGCAGTGCTCCGCCTGATCGAGAGACCCAGTACTTC.

This chain joins TRBV7-8 and TRBJ2-1; 9 bases map to TRBD2. The CDR3 loop spans 16 amino acids. The trim removed 2 bases at V and 9 bases at J, leaving 11 bases unmatched. CDR1 is SGHVS and CDR2 is FQNEAQ in the germline V gene. CDR3: CASSLRAGGPRVEQFF. In nucleotides, the CDR3 is TGTGCCAGCAGCTTACGGGCGGGAGGGCCTCGGGTTGAGCAGTTCTTC. Full variable domain (remainder filled in from reference TRBV7-8 and TRBJ2-1): GAGVSQSPRYKVAKRGQDVALRCDPISGHVSLFWYQQALGQGPEFLTYFQNEAQLDKSGLPSDRFFAERPEGSVSTLKIQRTQQEDSAVYLCASSLRAGGPRVEQFFGPGTRLTVL.

The rearrangement links TRBV7-2 to TRBJ2-3; 10 bases match TRBD2. This CDR3 has 16 residues. The V gene's germline CDR1 is SGHTA and CDR2 FQGNSA. V lost 4 bases to trimming and J lost 3 bases; unmatched junction nucleotides: 7. CDR3: CASSSPWGLATDTQYF. The CDR3 nucleotides read TGTGCCAGCAGCTCCCCCTGGGGACTAGCGACAGATACGCAGTATTTT.

In this sample, this clonotype turned up many times. The chain recombines TRBV7-2 with TRBJ2-5; the D gene is possibly TRBD2 (6 bases). The CDR3 loop spans 13 amino acids. Germline assignment: CDR1 SGHTA and CDR2 FQGNSA. V shed 1 base and J shed 4 bases, with 7 bases lying between them. The chain's CDR3 is CASSLGRGETQYF. The CDR3 region has the DNA TGTGCCAGCAGCTTAGGGCGGGGAGAGACCCAGTACTTC.

The J gene is TRBJ1-2, the V gene TRBV14; D remains unclear. V was shortened by 3 bases and J by 3 bases, with 8 bases between the two germline ends. The CDR3 sequence is 13 residues long. Germline CDR1 is SGHDN and CDR2 is FVKESK. CDR3: CASSHDTYYGYTF. DNA of the CDR3: TGTGCCAGCAGCCACGACACCTACTATGGCTACACCTTC.